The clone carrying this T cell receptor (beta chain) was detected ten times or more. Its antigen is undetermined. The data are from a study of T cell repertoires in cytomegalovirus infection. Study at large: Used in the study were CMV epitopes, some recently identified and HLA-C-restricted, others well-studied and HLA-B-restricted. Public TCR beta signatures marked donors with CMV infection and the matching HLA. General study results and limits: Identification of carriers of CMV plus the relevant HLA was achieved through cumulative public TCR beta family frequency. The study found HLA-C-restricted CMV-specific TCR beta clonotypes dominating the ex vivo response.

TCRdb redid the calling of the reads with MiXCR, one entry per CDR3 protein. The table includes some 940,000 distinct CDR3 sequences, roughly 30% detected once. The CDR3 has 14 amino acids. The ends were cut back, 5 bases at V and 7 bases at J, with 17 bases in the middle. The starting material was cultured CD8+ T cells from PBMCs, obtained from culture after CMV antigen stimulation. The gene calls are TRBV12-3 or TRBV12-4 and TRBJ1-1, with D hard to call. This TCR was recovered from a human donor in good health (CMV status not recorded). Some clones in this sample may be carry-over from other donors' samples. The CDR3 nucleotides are TGTGCCAGCAGTGGAACGGGCAGCCTGATTGAAGCTTTCTTT. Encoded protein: CASSGTGSLIEAFF.